This TCR beta chain came from a study of regulatory T cells in long-lasting Graves disease. Study results and limitations: There was favoring of TRBV28, TRBJ1-2 and TRBJ2-5 in persistent disease.

This CDR3 is 11 amino acids long. The V gene lost 5 bases and the J gene lost 2 bases, with 4 bases spanning the gap. Per the germline V gene, CDR1 is SGHTA and CDR2 is FQGNSA. CDR3-region Arm-PCR and iRepertoire HTBI primers produced the TCR beta libraries. TCRdb re-derived calls from the multiplex PCR reads in MiXCR, one entry per CDR3 protein. The sample yields roughly 520,000 distinct CDR3 sequences, 12% seen once. Time point denoted: newly diagnosed GD, antithyroid drugs for less than 3 months. Generation of the TCR library employed RNA extracted from PBMCs. This clonotype was found many times. The target antigen is unknown. The same sample was also studied in work on T cells in Graves' hyperthyroidism and ophthalmopathy.

This receptor was identified in a woman aged 30 to 39 with Graves disease. V usage is TRBV7-2 and J usage is TRBJ2-7; D not certain. The sample consisted of peripheral blood mononuclear cells (PBMCs), taken at new diagnosis, from a patient treated with antithyroid drugs. The CDR3 spells CASSDTYEQYF. The CDR3 DNA reads as TGTGCCAGCAGCGACACCTACGAGCAGTACTTC.